Presented here are 32 T cell receptor beta chains from one specimen sequenced in a study of shared clonotypes between healthy human individuals. The protocol was immunoSEQ multiplex PCR, while the TCRdb copy is restricted to in-frame clones and leaves out a portion. The sample lists approximately 1.4 million clones, under 99% seen once, with approximately 0.44% in the top ten. The sample was naive CD4+ T cells sorted from blood. As to subset: CD45RA+ positively selected. These receptors were taken from a man aged 25 to 45 in good health.

V gene TRBV5-4 combines with J gene TRBJ2-3, with TRBD2 matching 8 bases. The CDR3 is made up of 15 amino acids. The V segment lost 1 base and the J segment 6 bases; nucleotides outside the gene matches: 7. Germline V gene data show CDR1 as SGHNT and CDR2 as YYREEE (reference sequence). The CDR3 protein is CASSLTSGRSDTQYF. CDR3 nucleotides: TGTGCCAGCAGCTTGACTAGCGGCAGATCGGATACGCAGTATTTT.

The J gene is TRBJ2-2, the V gene TRBV2; 11 bases are a match to TRBD2. Germline lookup yields CDR1 SNHLY and CDR2 FYNNEI. The length of the CDR3 is 16 residues. The V segment lost 3 bases and the J segment 7 bases; nucleotides outside the gene matches: 7. The CDR3 sequence: CASSDPGLAVGGELFF. For the CDR3, the DNA is TGTGCCAGCAGTGATCCGGGACTAGCGGTAGGCGGGGAGCTGTTTTTT. Full variable domain (missing parts from reference TRBV2 and TRBJ2-2): EPEVTQTPSHQVTQMGQEVILRCVPISNHLYFYWYRQILGQKVEFLVSFYNNEISEKSEIFDDQFSVERPDGSNFTLKIRSTKLEDSAMYFCASSDPGLAVGGELFFGEGSRLTVL.

The CDR3 nucleotides read TGTGCCAGCAGTGAACTCGGGGGACCCTACAATGAGCAGTTCTTC. This gives the protein CASSELGGPYNEQFF. The rearrangement links TRBV2 to TRBJ2-1; D perhaps matches TRBD2 (6 bases). The V end was cut by 2 bases, the J end by 2 bases, with 10 bases between. CDR3 length: 15 amino acids. Germline V gene data show CDR1 as SNHLY and CDR2 as FYNNEI.

The genes are TRBV11-2 and TRBJ2-5; 7 bases are shared with TRBD2. After removal of 5 bases from V and 5 bases from J, the junction contained 8 bases not matched to a gene. In germline, CDR1 is SGHAT, CDR2 FQNNGV. The CDR3 is 14 amino acids. CDR3 nucleotide sequence: TGTGCCAGCAGCCATGGGGACTATCGTGAGACCCAGTACTTC. It translates to CASSHGDYRETQYF.

The V gene is TRBV14, the J gene TRBJ2-5, with D tentatively TRBD1 (6 bases). CDR3 length: 14 residues. The germline V gene has CDR1 SGHDN and CDR2 FVKESK. The V end lost 1 base, the J end lost 9 bases, and 15 bases lay between the germline ends. The CDR3 DNA reads as TGTGCCAGCAGCCAAGGAAGCCAGGCAGGGGCCCAGTACTTC. Protein: CASSQGSQAGAQYF.

This chain links TRBV5-1 with TRBJ2-1, with 9 positions matching TRBD2. Germline assignment: CDR1 SGHRS and CDR2 YFSETQ. This CDR3 has 17 amino acids. Trimming at V came to 0 bases and at J to 6 bases, leaving 10 bases not matched to a gene. The CDR3: CASSLVAGGSLVNEQFF. The DNA of the CDR3 is TGCGCCAGCAGCTTGGTTGCGGGAGGGTCTCTGGTCAATGAGCAGTTCTTC.

The gene calls are TRBV14 and TRBJ1-4, with TRBD1 matching 7 bases. CDR3 length equals 14 residues. Germline V gene data show CDR1 as SGHDN and CDR2 as FVKESK. V lost 3 bases to trimming and J lost 7 bases; unmatched junction nucleotides: 5. The CDR3: CASSQTGIGEKLFF. CDR3 DNA: TGTGCCAGCAGCCAGACAGGGATAGGTGAAAAACTGTTTTTT.

The chain combines TRBV7-6 with TRBJ2-6; the D gene could be TRBD1 or TRBD2 (5 bases each). This CDR3 has 17 amino acids. The V gene lost 2 bases and the J gene lost 0 bases, with 11 bases spanning the gap. Germline-derived CDR1 and CDR2 are SGHVS and FNYEAQ. CDR3 DNA: TGTGCCAGCAGCTTAAGGGGAGTCCTCTCTGGGGCCAACGTCCTGACTTTC. This codes for CASSLRGVLSGANVLTF.

V usage is TRBV10-3 and J usage is TRBJ2-5, with 7 bases aligning to TRBD2. V trimming: 5 bases; J trimming: 0 bases; junction bases outside the gene matches: 3. The CDR3 totals 14 residues. CDR1 and CDR2 (germline): ENHRY, SYGVKD. The CDR3 coding sequence is TGTGCCATCAGTTGGGGGGGTGACCAAGAGACCCAGTACTTC. The encoded protein is CAISWGGDQETQYF.

This rearrangement joins TRBV10-2 to TRBJ1-5; D is unclear. This CDR3 region has 15 residues. V was trimmed by 5 bases and J by 2 bases, leaving 13 bases between them. Germline V lookup: CDR1 WSHSY, CDR2 SAAADI. CDR3 sequence reads: CASSRTFSGNQPQHF. The CDR3 DNA is TGCGCCAGCAGTCGGACTTTTTCCGGCAATCAGCCCCAGCATTTT.

The chain is built from TRBV14 and TRBJ2-1; TRBD2 aligns across 9 bases. CDR1 is SGHDN, CDR2 FVKESK, per germline. The V and J ends lost 3 bases and 8 bases, in that order; junction bases with no gene match: 8. The CDR3 is 15 residues long. Written as DNA, the CDR3 is TGTGCCAGCAGCCATTTGGCTAGCGGGAAGGATGAGCAGTTCTTC. It is translated as CASSHLASGKDEQFF. Full variable domain (missing parts from reference TRBV14 and TRBJ2-1): EAGVTQFPSHSVIEKGQTVTLRCDPISGHDNLYWYRRVMGKEIKFLLHFVKESKQDESGMPNNRFLAERTGGTYSTLKVQPAELEDSGVYFCASSHLASGKDEQFFGPGTRLTVL.

This chain joins TRBV7-2 and TRBJ2-5, with D hard to call. Germline V gene lookup returns CDR1 SGHTA and CDR2 FQGNSA. This CDR3 is built from 14 residues. V was trimmed by 0 bases and J by 4 bases, leaving 9 bases between them. In DNA form, the CDR3 reads TGTGCCAGCAGCTTAGCAGCCATCATAGAGACCCAGTACTTC. Encoded protein: CASSLAAIIETQYF. Combining the CDR3 with reference TRBV7-2 and TRBJ2-5 gives the whole variable domain GAGVSQSPSNKVTEKGKDVELRCDPISGHTALYWYRQSLGQGLEFLIYFQGNSAPDKSGLPSDRFSAERTGGSVSTLTIQRTQQEDSAVYLCASSLAAIIETQYFGPGTRLLVL.

The V and J genes are TRBV7-6 and TRBJ2-3; D is unresolved. The length of the CDR3 is 15 residues. Germline-derived CDR1 and CDR2 are SGHVS and FNYEAQ. The V end was cut by 1 base, the J end by 4 bases, with 12 bases between. The CDR3: CASSLGPLLPDTQYF. DNA for the CDR3: TGTGCCAGCAGCTTAGGCCCCCTGCTCCCAGATACGCAGTATTTT.

This clone was seen only once. The chain's CDR3 is CASSIPLGVRNGYTF. CDR3 nucleotide sequence: TGTGCCAGTAGTATACCCCTTGGGGTCCGAAATGGCTACACCTTC. The chain recombines TRBV19 with TRBJ1-2; D is undetermined. This CDR3 is 15 amino acids long. Trimming took 2 bases from V and 6 from J, leaving 16 bases between them. The germline gives CDR1 LNHDA, CDR2 SQIVND (reference sequence).

The chain combines TRBV9 with TRBJ2-1; 8 bases map to TRBD2. This CDR3 spans 18 amino acids. Germline V lookup: CDR1 SGDLS, CDR2 YYNGEE. V trimming: 0 bases; J trimming: 7 bases; junction bases outside the gene matches: 15. CDR3: CASSVAGSGGNLGNEQFF. The DNA for the CDR3 is TGTGCCAGCAGCGTAGCTGGGTCGGGAGGGAATCTCGGTAATGAGCAGTTCTTC.

V is TRBV7-3 and J is TRBJ2-7; D might be TRBD2 (7 bases). The length of the CDR3 is 16 residues. The germline V and J ends were trimmed by 5 bases and 3 bases, with 20 bases remaining between them. Germline lookup yields CDR1 SGHTA and CDR2 FQGTGA. The CDR3 spells CASSRGGASGHYEQYF. CDR3 coding DNA: TGTGCCAGCAGCCGCGGGGGAGCATCGGGACACTACGAGCAGTACTTC. Looking up the rest from reference TRBV7-3 and TRBJ2-7 gives the full variable domain: GAGVSQTPSNKVTEKGKYVELRCDPISGHTALYWYRQSLGQGPEFLIYFQGTGAADDSGLPNDRFFAVRPEGSVSTLKIQRTERGDSAVYLCASSRGGASGHYEQYFGPGTRLTVT.

This chain links TRBV2 with TRBJ1-4, with TRBD1 matching over 8 bases. The CDR3 is 15 residues long. Germline V gene data show CDR1 as SNHLY and CDR2 as FYNNEI. Trimming removed 3 bases from V and 7 bases from J; junction bases left unmatched: 7. The CDR3 spells CASSDDRGRGEKLFF. The CDR3 DNA is TGTGCCAGCAGTGACGACAGGGGAAGGGGTGAAAAACTGTTTTTT.

The chain recombines TRBV10-3 with TRBJ2-7; TRBD2 might be the D (5 bases). The V end was cut by 6 bases, the J end by 1 base, with 10 bases between. CDR3 length: 13 residues. Per germline, CDR1 ENHRY and CDR2 SYGVKD. In DNA, the CDR3 is TGTGCCATCAGCCCCGGAGGTTCCTACGAGCAGTACTTC. Its protein product is CAISPGGSYEQYF.

V and J are TRBV28 and TRBJ2-7, with a possible D match to TRBD2 (6 bases). This CDR3 is 13 amino acids long. Germline V lookup: CDR1 MDHEN, CDR2 SYDVKM. V lost 6 bases and J lost 5, with 14 bases in between. CDR3 in DNA: TGTGCCAGCAGCCAAGGAGGGACCGACGAGCAGTACTTC. Translating it yields CASSQGGTDEQYF.

This chain uses TRBV7-2 with TRBJ2-4; 9 nucleotides align to TRBD1. The V gene's germline CDR1 is SGHTA and CDR2 FQGNSA. V lost 2 bases to trimming and J lost 9 bases; unmatched junction nucleotides: 8. The CDR3 consists of 15 residues. CDR3 bases: TGTGCCAGCAGCTTAACAGGGGGCGCTGAGGTCATTCAGTACTTC. Residues: CASSLTGGAEVIQYF.

This sequence joins TRBV18 and TRBJ1-2, with D perhaps TRBD1 (5 bases). This CDR3 is 13 amino acids long. Trimming removed 3 bases from V and 4 bases from J, with 9 bases in between. The germline CDR1 and CDR2 sequences are KGHSH and LQKENI. As DNA, the CDR3 is TGTGCCAGCTCACCGACAGATGCCTATGGCTACACCTTC. Its protein is CASSPTDAYGYTF.

V usage is TRBV28 and J usage is TRBJ1-2, with 7 bases fitting TRBD1. V dropped 11 bases and J dropped 2; count of bases not matched to a gene: 8. The germline V gene has CDR1 MDHEN and CDR2 SYDVKM. This CDR3 is built from 13 residues. Written as DNA, the CDR3 is TGTGCCGGGGGGGGACAGCCGAACTATGGCTACACCTTC. Its translation is CAGGGQPNYGYTF.

The rearrangement links TRBV2 to TRBJ1-4; the match to TRBD1 covers 10 bases. CDR3 length: 15 amino acids. V shed 5 bases and J 11 bases; nucleotides not matched to a gene: 11. Germline V gene data show CDR1 as SNHLY and CDR2 as FYNNEI. CDR3 residues: CASSTRGQGPAKLFF. The DNA of the CDR3 is TGTGCCAGCAGTACACGGGGACAGGGGCCGGCCAAACTGTTTTTT.

The count of this clone is one. The gene calls are TRBV9 and TRBJ2-2; 15 bases agree with TRBD2. V lost 2 bases, J lost 6 bases, and 8 bases stayed unmatched. Germline V gene lookup returns CDR1 SGDLS and CDR2 YYNGEE. The CDR3 runs 18 residues. The CDR3 sequence: CASSVLGLAGGPSGELFF. The CDR3 DNA sequence: TGTGCCAGCAGCGTTCTAGGACTAGCGGGAGGGCCCTCCGGGGAGCTGTTTTTT.

The table lists this clone with a count of one. The V gene is TRBV11-2, the J gene TRBJ2-1; 9 bases agree with TRBD2. Trimming took 3 bases from V and 4 from J; bases not matched to a gene: 4. Germline lookup yields CDR1 SGHAT and CDR2 FQNNGV. CDR3 length: 15 amino acids. The CDR3 region has the DNA TGTGCCAGCAGCTTCCGCGGGAGGGGATACAATGAGCAGTTCTTC. This encodes CASSFRGRGYNEQFF.

V is TRBV6-5 and J is TRBJ1-5; D might be TRBD1 (6 bases). The CDR3 is 15 residues long. V lost 6 bases, J lost 8 bases, and 20 bases lay in between. CDR1 and CDR2 (germline): MNHEY, SVGAGI. The CDR3 DNA follows: TGTGCCAGCAGGAAGCGTGGGGGGCTCGTTGAGCCCCAGCATTTT. This translates into CASRKRGGLVEPQHF.

This clone has a handful of counts. The rearrangement links TRBV18 to TRBJ2-5; D unclear. Germline V gene sequence: CDR1 KGHSH, CDR2 LQKENI. CDR3 length: 12 residues. V shed 0 bases and J shed 6 bases, with 5 bases lying between them. The CDR3 spells CASSPPLQTQYF. CDR3 nucleotides: TGTGCCAGCTCACCACCATTACAGACCCAGTACTTC.

The chain joins TRBV5-1 to TRBJ1-1; TRBD1 is a possible D gene (6 bases). The CDR3 contains 15 residues. Germline loops: CDR1 SGHRS, CDR2 YFSETQ. Trimming stripped 4 bases from V and 5 bases from J, with 18 bases between. The CDR3 DNA reads as TGCGCCAGCAGCCTAGGTATTCAAACAGGGACTGAAGCTTTCTTT. This translates into CASSLGIQTGTEAFF.

Turning to this clone: Within the sample, other DNA sequences also encode this same CDR3. V and J are TRBV2 and TRBJ2-7; D is ambiguous. Trimming shortened V by 6 bases and J by 1 base, and 4 bases separated the two germline ends. CDR3 length: 11 amino acids. Germline V gene data show CDR1 as SNHLY and CDR2 as FYNNEI. The CDR3 reads CASRESYEQYF. The CDR3 DNA is TGTGCCAGCAGGGAATCCTACGAGCAGTACTTC.

The rearrangement links TRBV11-3 to TRBJ2-1, with 9 bases identical to TRBD2. The CDR3 runs 15 residues. V lost 5 bases to trimming and J lost 0 bases; unmatched junction nucleotides: 2. CDR1 and CDR2 (germline): SGHNT, YENEEA. CDR3: CASSHSGSSYNEQFF. DNA of the CDR3: TGTGCCAGCAGCCATAGCGGGAGCTCCTACAATGAGCAGTTCTTC.

DNA for the CDR3: TGTGCCAGCAGCCAAGACCACTTTGAAGGCGCCGGGGAGCTGTTTTTT. It specifies CASSQDHFEGAGELFF. This chain connects TRBV14 to TRBJ2-2; D is unresolved. V gave up 0 bases and J gave up 6 bases, with 14 bases separating them. Germline CDR1 is SGHDN and CDR2 is FVKESK. The length of the CDR3 is 16 residues.

The V and J genes are TRBV6-5 and TRBJ1-2; the D gene is possibly TRBD1 (5 bases). There are 15 residues in the CDR3. V lost 6 bases and J 8 bases, leaving 22 bases between the germline ends. CDR1 is MNHEY and CDR2 is SVGAGI in the germline V gene. The CDR3 reads CASSQSGRVTGGYTF. CDR3 sequence (DNA): TGTGCCAGCAGCCAGTCGGGCAGGGTTACTGGCGGCTACACCTTC.